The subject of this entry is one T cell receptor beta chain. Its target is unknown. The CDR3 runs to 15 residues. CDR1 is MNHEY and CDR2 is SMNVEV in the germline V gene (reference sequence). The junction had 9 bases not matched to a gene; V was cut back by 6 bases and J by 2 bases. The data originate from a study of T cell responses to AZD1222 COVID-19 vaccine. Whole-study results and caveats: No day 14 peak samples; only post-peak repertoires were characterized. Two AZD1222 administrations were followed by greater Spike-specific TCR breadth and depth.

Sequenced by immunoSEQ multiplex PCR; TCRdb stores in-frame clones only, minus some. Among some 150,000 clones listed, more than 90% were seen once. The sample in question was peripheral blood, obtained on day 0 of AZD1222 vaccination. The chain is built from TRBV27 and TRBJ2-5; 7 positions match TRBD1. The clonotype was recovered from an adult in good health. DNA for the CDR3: TGTGCCAGCAGCCTTTTTGACAGGGCTCAAGAGACCCAGTACTTC. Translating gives CASSLFDRAQETQYF.